A single sample is the source of the 28 T cell receptor beta chains below, sequenced in a study of post-analysis software for immune sequencing data. Study findings and constraints: Four or five TRBV segments, including TRBV5-6, TRBV5-1 and TRBV20-1, were more frequent in patients than controls.

TCR beta cDNA libraries had unique molecular identifiers. Each CDR3 protein gets one entry after TCRdb re-called the PCR reads with MiXCR. Of hundreds of thousands of distinct CDR3 sequences in the sample, approximately 53% were seen once. These receptors' antigens are unknown. Sequenced sample: blood. Source of these receptors: a girl between 5 and 17 years old with multiple sclerosis.

The chain uses TRBV7-3 and TRBJ1-2, with D tentatively TRBD1 (5 bases). With 5 bases removed from V and 4 bases from J, the gap between germline ends came to 11 bases. In germline, CDR1 is SGHTA, CDR2 FQGTGA. This CDR3 contains 13 residues. The CDR3: CASSGDDSYGYTF. DNA for the CDR3: TGTGCCAGCAGCGGAGACGACAGCTATGGCTACACCTTC.

The rearrangement links TRBV20-1 to TRBJ2-7; 7 bases line up with TRBD2. CDR1 is DFQATT and CDR2 is SNEGSKA in the germline V gene (reference sequence). The CDR3 is 14 amino acids. V lost 5 bases and J lost 2; bases outside the gene matches: 9. The CDR3 spells CSAGGGGLPYEQYF. CDR3 DNA sequence: TGCAGTGCTGGCGGCGGGGGACTGCCCTACGAGCAGTACTTC.

This chain links TRBV10-1 with TRBJ2-5; 8 bases agree with TRBD2. Germline-derived CDR1 and CDR2 are WNHNN and SYGVQD (reference sequence). With 2 bases clipped from V and 5 bases from J, the junction kept 7 bases outside the gene matches. This CDR3 spans 15 amino acids. The CDR3 DNA is TGCGCCAGCAGTGAGACCCGGGGGGGTCGGGAGACCCAGTACTTC. Its protein product is CASSETRGGRETQYF.

The J gene is TRBJ1-2, the V gene TRBV10-3, with D hard to call. V shed 2 bases and J shed 7 bases, with 8 bases lying between them. Looked up from germline, CDR1 is ENHRY and CDR2 is SYGVKD. This CDR3 is built from 12 residues. The CDR3 is CAISEDMSGYTF. The CDR3 region has the DNA TGTGCCATCAGTGAGGATATGAGTGGCTACACCTTC.

This clonotype was counted a few times. The chain is built from TRBV29-1 and TRBJ2-7; 7 bases are a match to TRBD1. CDR3 length: 11 residues. In germline, CDR1 is SQVTM, CDR2 ANQGSEA. The V and J ends lost 6 bases and 6 bases, in that order; junction bases with no gene match: 5. Here the CDR3 reads CSVNRGPEQYF. The CDR3 DNA reads as TGCAGCGTCAACAGGGGACCCGAGCAGTACTTC.

Comment on this clonotype: At one end, the junction sequence differs from germline, possibly due to a read error. J is TRBJ2-1 and V is TRBV6-5; 8 bases are shared with TRBD2. The CDR3 consists of 17 residues. Germline CDR1 is MNHEY and CDR2 is SVGAGI. The CDR3 DNA is TGCGCCAGCAGTTCACCGGGACTAGACAGCTCCTACAATGAGCAGTTCTTC. The encoded protein is CASSSPGLDSSYNEQFF.

This chain uses TRBV6-2 or TRBV6-3 with TRBJ1-5; no firm D call. Germline V lookup: CDR1 MNHEY, CDR2 SVGEGT. The CDR3 sequence is 15 residues long. V dropped 0 bases and J dropped 4 bases, with 10 bases sitting between them. Here the CDR3 reads CASSYSLGGNQPQHF. The CDR3 coding sequence is TGTGCCAGCAGTTACTCTTTGGGAGGGAATCAGCCCCAGCATTTT.

This chain links TRBV27 with TRBJ2-1, with 7 bases lining up with TRBD2. Germline CDR1 and CDR2: MNHEY and SMNVEV (reference sequence). With 8 bases clipped from V and 0 bases from J, the junction kept 10 bases outside the gene matches. This CDR3 is 16 amino acids long. The CDR3 DNA sequence: TGTGCCAGCCGAGGCGGGGGTCCCAGCTCCTACAATGAGCAGTTCTTC. It specifies CASRGGGPSSYNEQFF.

CDR3 sequence reads: CASSSPAGSSYNEQFF. The CDR3 nucleotides read TGCGCCAGCAGCTCCCCAGCGGGAAGCTCCTACAATGAGCAGTTCTTC. The genes are TRBV5-1 and TRBJ2-1, with 7 nucleotides matching TRBD2. J gave up 0 bases and V 3 bases, and 6 bases lay outside the gene matches. Per germline, CDR1 SGHRS and CDR2 YFSETQ. The CDR3 spans 16 residues.

The rearrangement joins TRBV9 to TRBJ2-1; 8 bases align to TRBD2. CDR3 length equals 15 residues. J gave up 5 bases and V 5 bases, and 9 bases lay outside the gene matches. CDR1 is SGDLS, CDR2 YYNGEE, per germline. The CDR3 here is CASSYRGRRDNEQFF. For the CDR3, the DNA is TGTGCCAGCAGTTACCGCGGGAGGCGGGACAATGAGCAGTTCTTC.

V is TRBV6-5 and J is TRBJ2-3; D unclear. Deletions cut 0 bases from V and 1 base from J, with 11 bases between. There are 16 residues in the CDR3. From germline, CDR1 is MNHEY and CDR2 SVGAGI. CDR3 nucleotides: TGTGCCAGCAGTTACTCGCCAGGTGGGGGCACAGATACGCAGTATTTT. This codes for CASSYSPGGGTDTQYF.

This clonotype was seen a handful of times. J is TRBJ1-1 and V is TRBV6-5; D perhaps matches TRBD1 (5 bases). The CDR3 has 14 amino acids. V shed 4 bases and J shed 1 base, with 10 bases lying between them. Germline-derived CDR1 and CDR2 are MNHEY and SVGAGI. DNA of the CDR3: TGTGCCAGCAGTTCGAGGGGAAGGAACACTGAAGCTTTCTTT. This codes for CASSSRGRNTEAFF.

The chain combines TRBV7-3 with TRBJ2-3; D might be TRBD2 (5 bases). From germline, CDR1 is SGHTA and CDR2 FQGTGA. The CDR3 has 14 amino acids. V lost 2 bases and J lost 3, with 9 bases in between. CDR3 residues: CASSLYPGTDTQYF. The CDR3 DNA is TGTGCCAGCAGCTTATACCCGGGAACAGATACGCAGTATTTT. The entire variable domain, with the rest obtained from reference TRBV7-3 and TRBJ2-3, is as follows: GAGVSQTPSNKVTEKGKYVELRCDPISGHTALYWYRQSLGQGPEFLIYFQGTGAADDSGLPNDRFFAVRPEGSVSTLKIQRTERGDSAVYLCASSLYPGTDTQYFGPGTRLTVL.

Details on this clonotype: Because the CDR3 is missing its conserved closing phenylalanine or tryptophan, this is likely a read error. The rearrangement uses TRBV6-2 or TRBV6-3 and TRBJ1-2; no clear D. The CDR3 runs 13 residues. Trimming took off 2 bases at V and 4 bases at J, with 8 bases between the two ends. Germline V gene lookup returns CDR1 MNHEY and CDR2 SVGEGT. CDR3 sequence (DNA): TGTGCCAGCAGTTACGCACAGATCTATGGCTACACCGTC. It yields the protein CASSYAQIYGYTV.

The V and J genes are TRBV7-7 and TRBJ2-7, with D possibly matching TRBD1 (5 bases). The V end lost 5 bases, the J end lost 7 bases, and 12 bases lay between the germline ends. Germline V gene lookup returns CDR1 SSHAT and CDR2 FNYEAQ (reference sequence). The CDR3 runs to 12 residues. The CDR3 bases are TGTGCCAGCAGCCCAACAGGTTCAGAGCAGTACTTC. Translation: CASSPTGSEQYF.

The chain carries TRBV6-1 and TRBJ1-4; a weak D match, TRBD1 (5 bases). Germline CDR1 reads MNHNS; CDR2 reads SASEGT. The CDR3 contains 14 residues. V was shortened by 2 bases and J by 8 bases, with 12 bases between the two germline ends. CDR3 bases: TGTGCCAGCAGTGAATTTCCGGGGGGAGAAAAACTGTTTTTT. Amino acids: CASSEFPGGEKLFF.

V gene TRBV6-4 combines with J gene TRBJ2-2; 14 nucleotides line up with TRBD2. The ends lost 8 bases at V and 4 bases at J; junction bases unmatched: 3. The germline V gene encodes CDR1 MRHNA and CDR2 SNTAGT. The CDR3 sequence is 15 residues long. CDR3 DNA sequence: TGTGCCAGCTGGGGACTAGCGGGAGCCACCGGGGAGCTGTTTTTT. Protein sequence: CASWGLAGATGELFF.

This clonotype has only a few counts. Mismatch with germline at one junction end may stem from a read error. The chain joins TRBV15 to TRBJ2-7; D remains unclear. CDR3 size: 13 residues. Germline CDR1 is LNHNV and CDR2 is YYDKDF (reference sequence). The DNA of the CDR3 is TGTGCCGCCAGCAGAGAGCGTCCATACGAGCAGTACTTC. It is translated as CAASRERPYEQYF.

This chain uses TRBV2 with TRBJ2-7, with D perhaps TRBD1 (6 bases). The germline gives CDR1 SNHLY, CDR2 FYNNEI. The CDR3 covers 13 residues. V was trimmed by 6 bases and J by 3 bases, leaving 12 bases between them. Written as DNA, the CDR3 is TGTGCCAGCAGCGGGACAATTAACTACGAGCAGTACTTC. The encoded protein is CASSGTINYEQYF.

J is TRBJ2-3 and V is TRBV7-2; D is uncertain. This CDR3 has 15 amino acids. Trimming cost V 5 bases and J 2 bases, with 14 bases left between them. The germline CDR1 and CDR2 sequences are SGHTA and FQGNSA. The CDR3 sequence is CASSPGPDHTDTQYF. CDR3 bases: TGTGCCAGCAGCCCAGGCCCCGACCACACAGATACGCAGTATTTT. The complete variable domain, with remaining parts taken from reference TRBV7-2 and TRBJ2-3, reads GAGVSQSPSNKVTEKGKDVELRCDPISGHTALYWYRQSLGQGLEFLIYFQGNSAPDKSGLPSDRFSAERTGGSVSTLTIQRTQQEDSAVYLCASSPGPDHTDTQYFGPGTRLTVL.

The CDR3 bases are TGCGCCAGCAGCCAAGCTTCGACTAGCAAGGACGAGCAGTACTTC. This translates into CASSQASTSKDEQYF. J is TRBJ2-7 and V is TRBV4-1, with 7 bases lining up with TRBD2. The V gene end was trimmed by 1 base and the J gene end by 5 bases; junction bases not matched to a gene: 8. The CDR3 loop spans 15 amino acids. Germline V gives CDR1 MGHRA, CDR2 YSYEKL.

This clonotype turned up a few times. The rearrangement uses TRBV5-1 and TRBJ2-3; the match to TRBD1 covers 12 bases. The CDR3 contains 16 residues. With 2 bases clipped from V and 3 bases from J, the junction kept 4 bases outside the gene matches. Per the germline V gene, CDR1 is SGHRS and CDR2 is YFSETQ. CDR3 nucleotide sequence: TGCGCCAGCAGCTTCGGGACAGGGGGCCGTACAGATACGCAGTATTTT. Amino acids: CASSFGTGGRTDTQYF.

This clonotype was counted between two and nine times. This clone may be a read error of a much larger clone one base away. The chain joins TRBV7-7 to TRBJ2-1, with TRBD2 matching over 12 bases. The CDR3 loop spans 19 amino acids. The germline gives CDR1 SSHAT, CDR2 FNYEAQ (reference sequence). CDR3 bases: TGTGCTGGCAGCCCTCTCCCGGGACTAGCGGGTGGGGGCTACAATGAGCAGTTCTTC. It is translated as CAGSPLPGLAGGGYNEQFF.

The V call is TRBV13, the J call TRBJ2-1, with 10 positions matching TRBD2. Unmatched junction bases numbered 28, after V lost 8 bases and J lost 3 bases. Per germline, CDR1 PRHDT and CDR2 FYEKMQ (reference sequence). The CDR3 has 22 amino acids. The CDR3 DNA reads TGTGCCAGCGTATCGAGGGTCGAGTTCGCTAGCGGGGGAACAAAACTCTACAATGAGCAGTTCTTC. This codes for CASVSRVEFASGGTKLYNEQFF.

The V and J genes are TRBV13 and TRBJ2-7; 10 nucleotides line up with TRBD1. J was trimmed by 2 bases and V by 5 bases; bases with no gene match: 15. The CDR3 extends over 18 amino acids. The germline V gene encodes CDR1 PRHDT and CDR2 FYEKMQ (reference sequence). CDR3 DNA: TGTGCCAGCAGCCGTTCTACGACAGGGGGCTTCCGCCCCTACGAGCAGTACTTC. Its protein is CASSRSTTGGFRPYEQYF.

This rearrangement joins TRBV7-8 to TRBJ2-7, with 8 bases matching TRBD2. From germline, CDR1 is SGHVS and CDR2 FQNEAQ. Trimming removed 1 base from V and 2 bases from J; junction bases left unmatched: 4. The CDR3 sequence is 15 residues long. In nucleotides, the CDR3 is TGTGCCAGCAGCTTAGATCTCGGGAGGGCCTACGAGCAGTACTTC. Protein sequence: CASSLDLGRAYEQYF.

In its sample, this clonotype was seen a few times. The rearrangement joins TRBV7-6 to TRBJ2-2; 10 bases agree with TRBD2. Trimming at V came to 0 bases and at J to 4 bases, leaving 5 bases not matched to a gene. The CDR3 loop spans 17 amino acids. The germline V gene has CDR1 SGHVS and CDR2 FNYEAQ. The CDR3 region has the DNA TGTGCCAGCAGCTTAGCCCCTACTAGCGGGGCCACCGGGGAGCTGTTTTTT. Its protein is CASSLAPTSGATGELFF.

This clonotype has just a few counts. J is TRBJ2-7 and V is TRBV12-1; TRBD2, the table's D call, lacks a check against the DNA. TRBV12-1 is a pseudogene locus. CDR3 length: 15 residues. The CDR3 DNA follows: TGTGCCAGCAGCAGGCGGACTTATATCGGCTACGAGCAGTACTTC. Amino acids: CASSRRTYIGYEQYF.